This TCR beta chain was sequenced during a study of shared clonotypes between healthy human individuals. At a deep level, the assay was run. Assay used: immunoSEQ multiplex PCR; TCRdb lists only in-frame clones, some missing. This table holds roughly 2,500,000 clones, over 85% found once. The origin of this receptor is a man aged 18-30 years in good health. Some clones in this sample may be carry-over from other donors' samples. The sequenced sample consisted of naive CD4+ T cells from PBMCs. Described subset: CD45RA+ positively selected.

This chain's CDR3 is CASSQHLETYSGNTIYF. The CDR3 DNA sequence: TGTGCCAGCTCACAGCACCTAGAGACTTACTCTGGAAACACCATATATTTT. The chain links TRBV18 to TRBJ1-3; D gene ambiguous. This CDR3 has 17 residues. V lost 4 bases, J lost 0 bases, and 16 bases lay in between. Per the germline V gene, CDR1 is KGHSH and CDR2 is LQKENI.